The 7 T cell receptor beta chains listed next were all sequenced from one sample in a study of blood T cell repertoires in COVID-19. Profiled with immunoSEQ multiplex PCR; TCRdb holds only in-frame clones, not every one. The repertoire consists of about 35,000 clones, with 70% to 90% occurring once and the leading ten covering 35% to 55%. Material for sequencing was peripheral blood. These receptors were collected from a human donor in a cohort sampled during active COVID-19.

J is TRBJ1-1 and V is TRBV19, with 7 nucleotides matching TRBD1. Germline V lookup: CDR1 LNHDA, CDR2 SQIVND (reference sequence). CDR3 length: 14 residues. V shed 5 bases and J 2 bases; nucleotides not matched to a gene: 5. The chain's CDR3 is CASSPGTANTEAFF. As DNA, the CDR3 is TGTGCCAGTAGTCCCGGGACAGCTAACACTGAAGCTTTCTTT. Filled out from reference TRBV19 and TRBJ1-1, the complete variable domain reads DGGITQSPKYLFRKEGQNVTLSCEQNLNHDAMYWYRQDPGQGLRLIYYSQIVNDFQKGDIAEGYSVSREKKESFPLTVTSAQKNPTAFYLCASSPGTANTEAFFGQGTRLTVV.

Written as DNA, the CDR3 is TGTGCCAGCAGTTACTTCCAGGACACTGAAGCTTTCTTT. Encoded protein: CASSYFQDTEAFF. The chain couples TRBV6-6 to TRBJ1-1, with D unclear. This CDR3 has 13 residues. Trimming pared 1 base from V and 3 bases from J, leaving 6 bases between. Looked up from germline, CDR1 is MNHNY and CDR2 is SVGAGI (reference sequence).

The chain is built from TRBV28 and TRBJ2-3, with 13 bases matching TRBD2. CDR3 length: 18 amino acids. Losses at the gene ends were 6 bases for V and 1 base for J; bases not matched to a gene: 10. Germline V lookup: CDR1 MDHEN, CDR2 SYDVKM. Written as DNA, the CDR3 is TGTGCCAGCAGCCCAGCCCGAACTAGCGGGGGGGGCACAGATACGCAGTATTTT. Translation: CASSPARTSGGGTDTQYF.

This chain joins TRBV12-3 or TRBV12-4 and TRBJ2-7; no clear D gene. This CDR3 is built from 13 residues. V gave up 6 bases and J gave up 3 bases, with 12 bases separating them. The CDR3 DNA reads TGTGCCAGCAGCCCCCCGAGCGTCTACGAGCAGTACTTC. This translates into CASSPPSVYEQYF.

The rearrangement uses TRBV24-1 and TRBJ1-1; TRBD1 is a possible D gene (6 bases). V lost 8 bases and J lost 0, with 9 bases in between. CDR1 is KGHDR and CDR2 is SFDVKD in the germline V gene. This CDR3 spans 13 amino acids. CDR3 region: CATKQGVNTEAFF. The DNA of the CDR3 is TGTGCCACCAAACAGGGTGTGAACACTGAAGCTTTCTTT.

This clone was seen a handful of times. The V gene is TRBV7-8, the J gene TRBJ2-2; D is possibly TRBD2 (6 bases). The V gene's germline CDR1 is SGHVS and CDR2 FQNEAQ. The length of the CDR3 is 17 residues. The V end lost 1 base, the J end lost 3 bases, and 15 bases lay between the germline ends. The CDR3 coding sequence is TGTGCCAGCAGCTTAGTCGTGGGAGGTGGTCACACCGGGGAGCTGTTTTTT. As protein: CASSLVVGGGHTGELFF.

This chain joins TRBV28 and TRBJ2-1, with D possibly being TRBD1 (6 bases). The CDR3 is 18 residues long. V shed 2 bases and J shed 4 bases, with 21 bases lying between them. Per the germline V gene, CDR1 is MDHEN and CDR2 is SYDVKM. The CDR3 nucleotides read TGTGCCAGCAGTTTACTAAACCACAGGGTAGCCCTATACAATGAGCAGTTCTTC. Translation gives CASSLLNHRVALYNEQFF.